The entry below describes one TCR beta chain. Its antigen is unknown. Trimming cost V 10 bases and J 6 bases, with 16 bases left between them. Germline CDR1 is MNHGY and CDR2 is SAAAGT. The CDR3 covers 13 residues. This entry comes from a study of T cells in localized non-small cell lung cancer. Broader study findings: There were a median around 57 of the top 100 tumor clones appearing in adjacent lung.

Here immunoSEQ multiplex PCR was the method, and the copy in TCRdb shows in-frame clones only, minus some. The sample yields around 6,000 clones, about 15% seen once. The chain recombines TRBV6-8 with TRBJ1-5; a weak D match, TRBD1 (5 bases). The TCR comes from a male donor older than 55 with stage II squamous cell lung carcinoma. Sequences were derived from normal lung tissue next to the tumor, sampled before any cancer treatment. CDR3 protein: CATNIGGRQPQHF. CDR3 coding DNA: TGTGCCACCAACATTGGGGGTCGTCAGCCCCAGCATTTT.